The 5 T cell receptor beta chains given below trace back to one sample, sequenced in a study of graft-versus-host responses after intestinal transplantation. TCRdb's table, derived via immunoSEQ multiplex PCR, lists solely in-frame clones and lacks some. Found here are about 21,000 clones, around three fifths of them singletons; the top ten hold approximately 1%. Sequencing was performed on alloreactive CD4+ T cells from a mixed lymphocyte reaction culture, taken before intestinal transplant. Indicated subset: CFSE-low proliferating T cells sorted from roughly six-day pre-transplant mixed lymphocyte reaction (GvH or HvG direction). The receptors stem from a human patient who received an intestinal transplant.

V gene TRBV4-1 combines with J gene TRBJ2-7; 15 nucleotides line up with TRBD2. This CDR3 spans 15 amino acids. The germline gives CDR1 MGHRA, CDR2 YSYEKL. The V segment lost 4 bases and the J segment 4 bases; nucleotides outside the gene matches: 2. CDR3 sequence reads: CASSRGLAGGYEQYF. The CDR3 region has the DNA TGCGCCAGCAGCCGCGGACTAGCGGGAGGGTACGAGCAGTACTTC.

The chain combines TRBV19 with TRBJ2-7; D not resolved. Germline V CDR1 and CDR2: LNHDA, SQIVND (reference sequence). Deletions cut 2 bases from V and 0 bases from J, with 5 bases between. This CDR3 has 13 residues. CDR3 amino acids: CASSIQVSYEQYF. Here the CDR3 DNA reads TGTGCCAGTAGTATACAGGTCTCCTACGAGCAGTACTTC.

This chain's CDR3 is CASSYGTSGGGETQYF. The DNA of the CDR3 is TGTGCCAGCAGTTACGGGACTAGCGGGGGTGGGGAAACGCAGTATTTT. The rearrangement links TRBV6-6 to TRBJ2-3; 14 nucleotides match TRBD2. The CDR3 is made up of 16 amino acids. J lost 9 bases, V lost 2 bases, and 7 bases had no gene match. Looked up from germline, CDR1 is MNHNY and CDR2 is SVGAGI (reference sequence).

The chain is built from TRBV5-4 and TRBJ1-4; no clear D. The germline gives CDR1 SGHNT, CDR2 YYREEE (reference sequence). The CDR3 spans 13 residues. Trimming removed 4 bases at V and 12 bases at J, with 16 bases between. This chain's CDR3 is CASSQYSRGQLFF. The DNA for the CDR3 is TGTGCCAGCAGCCAATACAGTCGTGGGCAACTGTTTTTT.

In its sample, this clone was seen a few times. V is TRBV6-5 and J is TRBJ2-7; TRBD2 is a possible D gene (6 bases). The length of the CDR3 is 15 residues. The V gene's germline CDR1 is MNHEY and CDR2 SVGAGI. V gave up 2 bases and J gave up 5 bases, with 16 bases separating them. CDR3 sequence (DNA): TGTGCCAGCAGTTACAATAGCGGAACCCCCCACGAGCAGTACTTC. This encodes CASSYNSGTPHEQYF.